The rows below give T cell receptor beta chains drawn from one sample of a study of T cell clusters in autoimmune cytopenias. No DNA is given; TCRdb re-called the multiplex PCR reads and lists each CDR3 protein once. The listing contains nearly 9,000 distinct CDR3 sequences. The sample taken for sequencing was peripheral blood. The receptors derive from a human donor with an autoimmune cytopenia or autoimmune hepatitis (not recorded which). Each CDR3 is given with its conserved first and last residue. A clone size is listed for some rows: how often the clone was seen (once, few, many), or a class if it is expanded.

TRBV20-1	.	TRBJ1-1	CSAIVGQYHAEAEAFF
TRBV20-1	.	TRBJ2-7	CSAPNRDYIYEQYF
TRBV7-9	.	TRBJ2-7	CASIEGGNREQYF
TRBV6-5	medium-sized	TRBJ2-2	CASSFRGPNTGELFF
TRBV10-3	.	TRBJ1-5	CAISAEGSQPQHF
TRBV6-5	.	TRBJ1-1	CASSPRTGGNTEAFF
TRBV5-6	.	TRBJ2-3	CASSLLMAGGTDTQYF
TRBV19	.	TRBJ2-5	CASSPQGAAETQYF
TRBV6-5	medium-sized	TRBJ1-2	CASSYSRGNGYTF
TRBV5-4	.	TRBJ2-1	CASSLDRGETQYF
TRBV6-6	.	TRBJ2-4	CASSYSVGTGPLSPKNIQYF
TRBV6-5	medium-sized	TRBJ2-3	CASSYSAGDTDTQYF
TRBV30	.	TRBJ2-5	CASGVMGAETQYF
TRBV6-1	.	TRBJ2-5	CASSAGTSMRETQYF
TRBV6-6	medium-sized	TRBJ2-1	CASSYSVAEQFF
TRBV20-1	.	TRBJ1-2	CSAPEATDVYGYTF
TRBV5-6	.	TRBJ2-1	CASRVRGQGDANEQFF
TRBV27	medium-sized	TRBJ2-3	CASRHGGRADTQYF
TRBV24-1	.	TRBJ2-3	CATTSGETDTQYF
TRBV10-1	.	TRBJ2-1	CASSAVAGAQFF
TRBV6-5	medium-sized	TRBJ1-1	CASRPARWSGNTEAFF
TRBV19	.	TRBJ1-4	CASSLGPTNEKLFF
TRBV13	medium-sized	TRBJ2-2	CASSSSTGELFF
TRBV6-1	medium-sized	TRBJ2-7	CASSFLAGADYEQYF
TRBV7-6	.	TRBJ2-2	CASSLPSGRAGELFF
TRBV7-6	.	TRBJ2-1	CASSSEGGANEQFF
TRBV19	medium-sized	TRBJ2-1	CASSLRTAGLASSYNEQFF
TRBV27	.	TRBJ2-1	CASSFRDTRYNEQFF
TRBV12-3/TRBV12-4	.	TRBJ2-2	CASGGQGSNTGELFF
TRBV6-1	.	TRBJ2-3	CASSGGLAVGGGPTDTQYF
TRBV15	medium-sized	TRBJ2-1	CATSNGLAVYNEQFF
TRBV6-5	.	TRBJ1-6	CASSLQGGDSPLHF
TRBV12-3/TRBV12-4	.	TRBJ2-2	CASRPGQGNTGELFF
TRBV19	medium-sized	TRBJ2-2	CASKRSNTGELFF
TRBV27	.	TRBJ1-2	CASHRQGATNYGYTF
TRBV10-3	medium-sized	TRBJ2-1	CAISATSGYNEQFF
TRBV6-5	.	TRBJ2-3	CASSYSAGAETDTQYF
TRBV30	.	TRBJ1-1	CAWGGGNVNTEAFF
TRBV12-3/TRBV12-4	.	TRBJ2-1	CASRTLLATSYNEQFF
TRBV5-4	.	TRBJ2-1	CASSHRPGQGDFRDLTSYNEQFF
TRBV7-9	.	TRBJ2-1	CASSLSGDTIQFF
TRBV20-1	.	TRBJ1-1	CSAGTVNTEAFF
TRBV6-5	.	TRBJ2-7	CAISESPGLATYEQYF
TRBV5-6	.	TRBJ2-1	CASSSEWGNEQFF
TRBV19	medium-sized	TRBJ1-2	CASSSYGTGYGYTF
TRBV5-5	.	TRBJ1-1	CASSSWDSFEGTEAFF
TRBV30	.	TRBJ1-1	CAWSGAMNTEAFF
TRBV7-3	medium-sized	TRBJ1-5	CASRGPHSNQPQHF
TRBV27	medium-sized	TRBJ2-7	CASRDSSYEQYF
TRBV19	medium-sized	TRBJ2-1	CASSIRDRVNNEQFF
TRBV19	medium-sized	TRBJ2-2	CASRGQGPGELFF
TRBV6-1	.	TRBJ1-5	CASSGGTRSNQPQHF
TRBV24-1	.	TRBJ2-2	CATSAWTGNTGELFF
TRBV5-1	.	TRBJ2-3	CASSLVWEGTDTQYF
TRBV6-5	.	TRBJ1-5	CASTFSGVNQPQHF
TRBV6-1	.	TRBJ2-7	CASAMGQGAYEQYF
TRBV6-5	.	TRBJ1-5	CASSYSSAGAGQPQHF
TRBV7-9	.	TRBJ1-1	CASSPGGEYFTEAFF
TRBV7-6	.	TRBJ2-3	CASSQTRSDTQYF